The present T cell receptor (beta chain) was sequenced within a study of blood T cell repertoires in COVID-19. Background on the study: Whether acute or convalescent, the COVID-19 samples came from the United States, Italy and Spain. In each case, the material was cDNA or gDNA derived from T cells, B-cell-depleted T cells, or PBMCs.

Germline V gives CDR1 MNHEY, CDR2 SMNVEV (reference sequence). The CDR3 runs to 13 residues. Unmatched junction bases numbered 1, after V lost 8 bases and J lost 0 bases. In the original workflow: For nucleated cells, counts were estimated from reference gene primer amplification. TCRdb keeps only in-frame clones here, not all; method: immunoSEQ multiplex PCR. The V and J calls and clone size were taken over from that table, and D and trimming were inferred from the DNA. The sample lists about 140,000 clones; about 80% were seen once. The chain is built from TRBV27 and TRBJ1-5; 7 bases line up with TRBD1. Sequenced material: peripheral blood. This clonotype was obtained from a human donor in a cohort sampled during active COVID-19. The CDR3 nucleotides are TGTGCCAGCCAGGGGGGTAGCAATCAGCCCCAGCATTTT. It encodes CASQGGSNQPQHF.